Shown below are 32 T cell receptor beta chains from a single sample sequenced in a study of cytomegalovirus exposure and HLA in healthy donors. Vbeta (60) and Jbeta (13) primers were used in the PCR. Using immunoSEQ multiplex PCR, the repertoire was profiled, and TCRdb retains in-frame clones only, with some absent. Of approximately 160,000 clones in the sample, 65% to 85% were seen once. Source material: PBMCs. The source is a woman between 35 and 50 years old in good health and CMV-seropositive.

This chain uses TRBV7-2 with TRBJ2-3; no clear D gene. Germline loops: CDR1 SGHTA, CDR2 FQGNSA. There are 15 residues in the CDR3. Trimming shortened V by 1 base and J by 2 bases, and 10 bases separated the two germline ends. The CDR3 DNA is TGTGCCAGCAGCTTAGGCGGCAGAGACACAGATACGCAGTATTTT. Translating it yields CASSLGGRDTDTQYF.

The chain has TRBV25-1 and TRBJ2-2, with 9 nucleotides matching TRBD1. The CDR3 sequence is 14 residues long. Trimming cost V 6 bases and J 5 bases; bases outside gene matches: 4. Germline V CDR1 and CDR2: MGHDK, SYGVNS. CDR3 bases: TGTGCCAGCAGCGGGACAGGGAAAACCGGGGAGCTGTTTTTT. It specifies CASSGTGKTGELFF.

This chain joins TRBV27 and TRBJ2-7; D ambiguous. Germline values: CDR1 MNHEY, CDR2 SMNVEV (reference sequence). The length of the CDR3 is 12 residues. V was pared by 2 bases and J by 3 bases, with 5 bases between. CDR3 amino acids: CASSLPGYEQYF. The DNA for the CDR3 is TGTGCCAGCAGTTTACCCGGCTACGAGCAGTACTTC.

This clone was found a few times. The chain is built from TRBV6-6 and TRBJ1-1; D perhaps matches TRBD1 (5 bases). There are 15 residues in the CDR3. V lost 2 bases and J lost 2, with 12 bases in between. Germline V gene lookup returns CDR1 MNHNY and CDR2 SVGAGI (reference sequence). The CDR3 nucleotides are TGTGCCAGCAGTTACGGGGCGGGAGGCAACACTGAAGCTTTCTTT. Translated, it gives CASSYGAGGNTEAFF.

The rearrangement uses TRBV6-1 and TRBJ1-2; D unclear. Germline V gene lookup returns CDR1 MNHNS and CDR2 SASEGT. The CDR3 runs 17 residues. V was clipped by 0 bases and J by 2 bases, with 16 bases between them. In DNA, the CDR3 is TGTGCCAGCAGTGAAGCTACTGGCGGCACTATAAACTATGGCTACACCTTC. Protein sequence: CASSEATGGTINYGYTF.

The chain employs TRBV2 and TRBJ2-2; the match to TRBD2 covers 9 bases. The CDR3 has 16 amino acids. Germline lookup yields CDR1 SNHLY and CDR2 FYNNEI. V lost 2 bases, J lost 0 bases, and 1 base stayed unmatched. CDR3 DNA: TGTGCCAGCAGTGAACTAGCGGGGACGAACACCGGGGAGCTGTTTTTT. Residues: CASSELAGTNTGELFF.

The CDR3: CASSLDGSGTSYEQYF. Written as DNA, the CDR3 is TGTGCCAGCAGCTTAGACGGTAGCGGGACCTCCTACGAGCAGTACTTC. The chain carries TRBV7-2 and TRBJ2-7; the match to TRBD2 covers 8 bases. In germline, CDR1 is SGHTA, CDR2 FQGNSA. This CDR3 is 16 amino acids long. Germline trimming cut 1 base from V and 0 bases from J; bases unmatched to any gene: 5.

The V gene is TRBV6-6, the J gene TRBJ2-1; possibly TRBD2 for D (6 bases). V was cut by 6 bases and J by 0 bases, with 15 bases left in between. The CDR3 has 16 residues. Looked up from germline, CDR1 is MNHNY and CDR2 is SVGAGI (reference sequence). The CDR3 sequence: CASSLYGGSSYNEQFF. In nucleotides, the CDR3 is TGTGCCAGCAGCCTTTATGGGGGGAGCTCCTACAATGAGCAGTTCTTC.

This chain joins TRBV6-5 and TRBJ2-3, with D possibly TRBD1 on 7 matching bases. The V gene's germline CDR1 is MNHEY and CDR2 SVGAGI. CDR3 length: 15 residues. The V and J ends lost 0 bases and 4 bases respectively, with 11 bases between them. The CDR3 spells CASSYSGRGADTQYF. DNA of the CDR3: TGTGCCAGCAGTTACTCCGGCAGGGGGGCAGATACGCAGTATTTT.

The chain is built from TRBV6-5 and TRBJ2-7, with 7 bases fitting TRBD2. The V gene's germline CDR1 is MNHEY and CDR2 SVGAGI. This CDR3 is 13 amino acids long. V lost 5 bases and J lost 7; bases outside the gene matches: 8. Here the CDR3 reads CASSGREGREQYF. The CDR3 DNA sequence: TGTGCCAGCAGTGGCAGGGAGGGTCGGGAGCAGTACTTC.

Here the CDR3 reads CASSELTSGYEQYF. The CDR3 DNA follows: TGTGCCAGCAGTGAATTGACTAGCGGCTACGAGCAGTACTTC. This rearrangement joins TRBV25-1 to TRBJ2-7; 9 bases agree with TRBD2. Unmatched junction bases numbered 1, after V lost 1 base and J lost 3 bases. The germline CDR1 and CDR2 sequences are MGHDK and SYGVNS. The CDR3 contains 14 residues.

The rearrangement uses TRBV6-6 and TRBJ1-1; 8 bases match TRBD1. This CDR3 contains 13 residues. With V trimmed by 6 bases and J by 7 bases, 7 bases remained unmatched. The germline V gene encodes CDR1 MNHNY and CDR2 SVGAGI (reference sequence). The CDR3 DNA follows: TGTGCCAGCAGGGAGTCACAGGGGGGTGAAGCTTTCTTT. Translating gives CASRESQGGEAFF.

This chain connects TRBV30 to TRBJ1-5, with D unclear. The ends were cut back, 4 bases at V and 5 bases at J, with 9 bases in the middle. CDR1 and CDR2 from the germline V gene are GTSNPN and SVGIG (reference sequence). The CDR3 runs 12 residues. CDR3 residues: CAWKSEDQPQHF. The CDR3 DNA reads TGTGCCTGGAAAAGTGAGGATCAGCCCCAGCATTTT. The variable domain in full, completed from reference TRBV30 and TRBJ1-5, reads SQTIHQWPATLVQPVGSPLSLECTVEGTSNPNLYWYRQAAGRGLQLLFYSVGIGQISSEVPQNLSASRPQDRQFILSSKKLLLSDSGFYLCAWKSEDQPQHFGDGTRLSIL.

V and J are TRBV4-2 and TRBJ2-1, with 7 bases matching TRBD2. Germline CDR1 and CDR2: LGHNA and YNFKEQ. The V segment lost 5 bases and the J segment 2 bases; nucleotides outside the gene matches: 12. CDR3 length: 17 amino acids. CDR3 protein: CASSSEPGGPTYNEQFF. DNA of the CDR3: TGTGCCAGCAGCTCGGAGCCGGGAGGCCCAACCTACAATGAGCAGTTCTTC.

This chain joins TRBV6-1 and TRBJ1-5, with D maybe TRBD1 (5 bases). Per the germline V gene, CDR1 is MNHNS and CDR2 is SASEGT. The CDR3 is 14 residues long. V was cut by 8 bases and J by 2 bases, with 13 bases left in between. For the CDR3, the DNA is TGTGCCAGCTCCGGGCTAGGGGGCAATCAGCCCCAGCATTTT. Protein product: CASSGLGGNQPQHF.

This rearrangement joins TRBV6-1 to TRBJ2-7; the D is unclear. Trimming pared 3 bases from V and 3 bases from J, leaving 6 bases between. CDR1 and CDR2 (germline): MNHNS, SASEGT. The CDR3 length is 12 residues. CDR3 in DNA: TGTGCCAGCAGTGACGGTAACTACGAGCAGTACTTC. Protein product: CASSDGNYEQYF.

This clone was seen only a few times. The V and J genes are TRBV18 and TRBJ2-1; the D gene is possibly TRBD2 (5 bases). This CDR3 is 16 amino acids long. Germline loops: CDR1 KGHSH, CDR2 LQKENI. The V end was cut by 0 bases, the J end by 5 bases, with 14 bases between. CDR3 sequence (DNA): TGTGCCAGCTCACCACCAGGGAGAAATGTTGACAATGAGCAGTTCTTC. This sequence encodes CASSPPGRNVDNEQFF.

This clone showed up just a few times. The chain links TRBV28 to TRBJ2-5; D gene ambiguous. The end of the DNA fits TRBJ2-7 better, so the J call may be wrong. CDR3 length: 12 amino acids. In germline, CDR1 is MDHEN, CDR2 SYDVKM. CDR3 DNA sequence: TGTGCCAGCAGTACTCACCTCTACGAGCAGTACTTC. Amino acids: CASSTHLYEQYF.

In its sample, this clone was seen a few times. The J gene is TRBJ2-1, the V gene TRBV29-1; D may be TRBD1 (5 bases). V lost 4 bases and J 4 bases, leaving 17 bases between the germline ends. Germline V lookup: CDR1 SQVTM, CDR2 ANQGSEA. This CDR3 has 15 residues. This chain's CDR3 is CSVVTGQRRYNEQFF. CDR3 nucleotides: TGCAGCGTTGTAACAGGACAACGGAGATACAATGAGCAGTTCTTC.

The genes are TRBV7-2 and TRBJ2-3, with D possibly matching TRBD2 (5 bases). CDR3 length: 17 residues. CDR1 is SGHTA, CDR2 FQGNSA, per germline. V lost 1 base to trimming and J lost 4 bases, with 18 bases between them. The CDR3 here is CASSLDPSSSIPDTQYF. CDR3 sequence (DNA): TGTGCCAGCAGCTTAGATCCCTCTAGCAGTATACCAGATACGCAGTATTTT.

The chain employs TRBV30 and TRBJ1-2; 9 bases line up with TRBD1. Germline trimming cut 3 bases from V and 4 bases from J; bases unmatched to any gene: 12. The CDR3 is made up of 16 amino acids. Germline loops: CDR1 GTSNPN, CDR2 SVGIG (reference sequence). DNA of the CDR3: TGTGCCTGGAGGGCACAGGGGGCGGGCTATAGCTATGGCTACACCTTC. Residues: CAWRAQGAGYSYGYTF.

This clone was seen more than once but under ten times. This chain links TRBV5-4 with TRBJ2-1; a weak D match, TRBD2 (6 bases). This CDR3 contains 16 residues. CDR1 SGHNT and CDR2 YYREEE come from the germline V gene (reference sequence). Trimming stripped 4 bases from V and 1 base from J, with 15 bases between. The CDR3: CASSQDWDSSYNEQFF. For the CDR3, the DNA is TGTGCCAGCAGCCAAGATTGGGACTCTTCCTACAATGAGCAGTTCTTC.

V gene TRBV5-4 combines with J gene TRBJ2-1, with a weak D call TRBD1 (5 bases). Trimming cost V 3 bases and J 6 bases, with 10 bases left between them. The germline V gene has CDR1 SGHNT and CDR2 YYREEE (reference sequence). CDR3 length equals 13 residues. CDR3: CASSSDSPNEQFF. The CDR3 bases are TGTGCCAGCAGCTCTGACAGCCCCAATGAGCAGTTCTTC. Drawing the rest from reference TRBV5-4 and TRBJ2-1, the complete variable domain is ETGVTQSPTHLIKTRGQQVTLRCSSQSGHNTVSWYQQALGQGPQFIFQYYREEENGRGNFPPRFSGLQFPNYSSELNVNALELDDSALYLCASSSDSPNEQFFGPGTRLTVL.

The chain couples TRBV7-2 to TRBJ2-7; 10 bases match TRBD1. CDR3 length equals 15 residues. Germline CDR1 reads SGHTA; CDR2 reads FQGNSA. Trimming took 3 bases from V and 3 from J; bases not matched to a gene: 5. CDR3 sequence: CASSFNGDRGYEQYF. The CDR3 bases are TGTGCCAGCAGCTTCAACGGGGACAGGGGCTACGAGCAGTACTTC.

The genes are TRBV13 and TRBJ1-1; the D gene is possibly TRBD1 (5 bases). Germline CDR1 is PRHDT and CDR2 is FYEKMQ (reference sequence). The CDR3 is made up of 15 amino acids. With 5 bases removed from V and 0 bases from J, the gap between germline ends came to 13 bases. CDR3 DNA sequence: TGTGCCAGCAGCCCTACAGGCGCCCTGAACACTGAAGCTTTCTTT. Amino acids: CASSPTGALNTEAFF.

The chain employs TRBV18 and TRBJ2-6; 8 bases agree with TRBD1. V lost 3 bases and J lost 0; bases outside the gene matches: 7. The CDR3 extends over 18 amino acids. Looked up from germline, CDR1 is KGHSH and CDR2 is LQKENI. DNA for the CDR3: TGTGCCAGCTCACCGTCCGGGACAGGATCCTCTGGGGCCAACGTCCTGACTTTC. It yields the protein CASSPSGTGSSGANVLTF. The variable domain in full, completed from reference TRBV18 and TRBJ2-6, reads NAGVMQNPRHLVRRRGQEARLRCSPMKGHSHVYWYRQLPEEGLKFMVYLQKENIIDESGMPKERFSAEFPKEGPSILRIQQVVRGDSAAYFCASSPSGTGSSGANVLTFGAGSRLTVL.

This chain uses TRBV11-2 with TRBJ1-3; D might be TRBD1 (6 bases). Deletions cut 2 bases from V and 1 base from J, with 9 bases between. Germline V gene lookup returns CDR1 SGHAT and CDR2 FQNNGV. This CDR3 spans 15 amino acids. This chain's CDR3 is CASSLRTGSGNTIYF. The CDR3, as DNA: TGTGCCAGCAGCTTACGTACAGGGTCTGGAAACACCATATATTTT. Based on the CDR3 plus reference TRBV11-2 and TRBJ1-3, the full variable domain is EAGVAQSPRYKIIEKRQSVAFWCNPISGHATLYWYQQILGQGPKLLIQFQNNGVVDDSQLPKDRFSAERLKGVDSTLKIQPAKLEDSAVYLCASSLRTGSGNTIYFGEGSWLTVV.

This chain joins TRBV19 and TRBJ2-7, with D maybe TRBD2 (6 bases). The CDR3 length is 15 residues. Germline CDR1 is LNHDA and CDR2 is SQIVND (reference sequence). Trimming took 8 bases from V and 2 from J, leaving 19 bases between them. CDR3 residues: CASSEVGGGTYEQYF. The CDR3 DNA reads TGTGCCAGTTCGGAGGTGGGGGGAGGAACCTACGAGCAGTACTTC.

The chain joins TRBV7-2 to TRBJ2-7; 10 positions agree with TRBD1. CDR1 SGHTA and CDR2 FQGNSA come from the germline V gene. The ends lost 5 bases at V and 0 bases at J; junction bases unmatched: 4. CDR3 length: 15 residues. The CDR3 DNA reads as TGTGCCAGCAGCCCGGACAGGGGGAACTCCTACGAGCAGTACTTC. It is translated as CASSPDRGNSYEQYF.

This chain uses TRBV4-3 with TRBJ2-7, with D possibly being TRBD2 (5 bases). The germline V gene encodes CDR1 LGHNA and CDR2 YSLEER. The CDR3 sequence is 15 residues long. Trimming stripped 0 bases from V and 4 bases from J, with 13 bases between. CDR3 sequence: CASSQDEEARYEQYF. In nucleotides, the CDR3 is TGCGCCAGCAGCCAAGACGAGGAGGCGCGTTACGAGCAGTACTTC.

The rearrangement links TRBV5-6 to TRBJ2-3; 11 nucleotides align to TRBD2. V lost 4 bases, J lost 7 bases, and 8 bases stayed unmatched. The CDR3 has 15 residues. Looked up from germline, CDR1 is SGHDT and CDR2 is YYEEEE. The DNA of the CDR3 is TGTGCCAGCAGCGTTCCTAGCGGGGGGTCGAATACGCAGTATTTT. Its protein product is CASSVPSGGSNTQYF.

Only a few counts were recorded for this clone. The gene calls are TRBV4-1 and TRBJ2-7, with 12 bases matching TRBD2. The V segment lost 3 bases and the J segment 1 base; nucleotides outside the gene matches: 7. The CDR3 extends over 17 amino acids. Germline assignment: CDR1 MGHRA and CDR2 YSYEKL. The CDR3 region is CASSHALTSGSSYEQYF. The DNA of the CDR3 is TGCGCCAGCAGCCATGCCCTGACTAGCGGGAGTTCCTACGAGCAGTACTTC.